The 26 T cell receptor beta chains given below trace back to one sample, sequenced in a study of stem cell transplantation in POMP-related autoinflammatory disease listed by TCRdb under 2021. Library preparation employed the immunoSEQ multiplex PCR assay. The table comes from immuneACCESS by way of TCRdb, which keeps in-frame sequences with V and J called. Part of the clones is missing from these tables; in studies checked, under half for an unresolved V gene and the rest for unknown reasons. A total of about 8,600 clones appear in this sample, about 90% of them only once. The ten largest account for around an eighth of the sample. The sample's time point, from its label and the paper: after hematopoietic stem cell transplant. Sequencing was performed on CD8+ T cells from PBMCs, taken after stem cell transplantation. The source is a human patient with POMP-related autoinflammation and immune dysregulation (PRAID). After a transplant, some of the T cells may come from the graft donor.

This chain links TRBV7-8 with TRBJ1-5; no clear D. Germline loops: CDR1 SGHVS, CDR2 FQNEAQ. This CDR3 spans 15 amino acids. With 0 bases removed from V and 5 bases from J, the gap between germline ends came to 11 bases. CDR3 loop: CASSLARIGHQPQHF. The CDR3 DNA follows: TGTGCCAGCAGCTTAGCCAGGATAGGGCATCAGCCCCAGCATTTT.

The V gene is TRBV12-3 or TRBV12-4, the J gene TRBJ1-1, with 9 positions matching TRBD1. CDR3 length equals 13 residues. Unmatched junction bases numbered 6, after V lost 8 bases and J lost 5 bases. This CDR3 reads CASRGQGMTEAFF. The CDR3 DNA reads TGTGCCAGCCGGGGACAGGGTATGACTGAAGCTTTCTTT.

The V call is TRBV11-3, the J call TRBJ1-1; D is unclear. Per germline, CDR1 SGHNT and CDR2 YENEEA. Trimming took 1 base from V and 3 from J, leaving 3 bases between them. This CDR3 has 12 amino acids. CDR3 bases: TGTGCCAGCAGCTTAGGAGACACTGAAGCTTTCTTT. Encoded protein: CASSLGDTEAFF.

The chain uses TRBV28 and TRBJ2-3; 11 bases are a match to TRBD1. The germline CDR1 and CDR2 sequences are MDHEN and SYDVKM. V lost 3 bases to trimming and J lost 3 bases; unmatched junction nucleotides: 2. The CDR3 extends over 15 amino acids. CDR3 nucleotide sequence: TGTGCCAGCAGTTTCGGGGACAGGGGGACAGATACGCAGTATTTT. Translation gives CASSFGDRGTDTQYF.

CDR3 coding DNA: TGCGCCAGCAGACACACCGGGACTACCTCCAATGAGCAGTTCTTC. This translates into CASRHTGTTSNEQFF. The chain links TRBV5-1 to TRBJ2-1, with 7 bases lining up with TRBD2. Germline trimming cut 5 bases from V and 6 bases from J; bases unmatched to any gene: 11. In germline, CDR1 is SGHRS, CDR2 YFSETQ. The CDR3 length is 15 residues.

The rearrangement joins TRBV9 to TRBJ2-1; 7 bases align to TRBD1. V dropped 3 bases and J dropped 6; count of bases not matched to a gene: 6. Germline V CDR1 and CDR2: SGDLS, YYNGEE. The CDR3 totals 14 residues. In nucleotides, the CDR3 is TGTGCCAGCAGCGCCCCGGGACAGCCCAATGAGCAGTTCTTC. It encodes CASSAPGQPNEQFF.

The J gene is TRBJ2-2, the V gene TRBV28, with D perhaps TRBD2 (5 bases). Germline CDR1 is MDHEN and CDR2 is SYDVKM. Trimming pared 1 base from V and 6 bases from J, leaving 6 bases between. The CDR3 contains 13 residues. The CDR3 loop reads CASSLSGAGELFF. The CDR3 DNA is TGTGCCAGCAGTTTATCCGGGGCCGGGGAGCTGTTTTTT.

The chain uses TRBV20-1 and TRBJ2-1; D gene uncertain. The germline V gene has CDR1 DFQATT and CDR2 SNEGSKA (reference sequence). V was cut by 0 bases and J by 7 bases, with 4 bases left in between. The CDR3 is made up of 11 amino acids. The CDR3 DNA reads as TGCAGTGCTAGAGAGGCAAATGAGCAGTTCTTC. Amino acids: CSAREANEQFF.

The CDR3 DNA follows: TGTGCCTGGAGCGCAGACGGAGACAATCAGCCCCAGCATTTT. Its translation: CAWSADGDNQPQHF. The chain recombines TRBV30 with TRBJ1-5; no firm D call. This CDR3 is built from 14 residues. Trimming shortened V by 3 bases and J by 3 bases, and 12 bases separated the two germline ends. Germline lookup yields CDR1 GTSNPN and CDR2 SVGIG (reference sequence).

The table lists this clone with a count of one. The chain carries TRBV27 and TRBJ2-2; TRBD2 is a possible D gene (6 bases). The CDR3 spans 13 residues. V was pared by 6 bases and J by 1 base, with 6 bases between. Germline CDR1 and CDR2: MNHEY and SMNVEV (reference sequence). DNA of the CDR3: TGTGCCAGCAGGGGAGGGAACACCGGGGAGCTGTTTTTT. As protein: CASRGGNTGELFF.

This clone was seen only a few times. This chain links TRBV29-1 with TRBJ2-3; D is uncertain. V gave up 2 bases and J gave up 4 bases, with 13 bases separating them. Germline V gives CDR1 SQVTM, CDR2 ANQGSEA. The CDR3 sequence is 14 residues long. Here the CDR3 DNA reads TGCAGCGTTGAATCCGGTGAACTTTCAGATACGCAGTATTTT. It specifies CSVESGELSDTQYF.

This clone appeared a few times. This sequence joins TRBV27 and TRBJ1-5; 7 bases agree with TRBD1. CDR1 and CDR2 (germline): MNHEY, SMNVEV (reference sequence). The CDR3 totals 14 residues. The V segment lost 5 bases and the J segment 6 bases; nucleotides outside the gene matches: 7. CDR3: CASSLTGIIQPQHF. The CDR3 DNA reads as TGTGCCAGCAGTCTGACAGGGATTATTCAGCCCCAGCATTTT.

CDR3 amino acids: CASSFRLVGDEQYF. The CDR3 DNA reads TGTGCCAGCAGTTTCAGACTAGTGGGAGATGAGCAGTACTTC. The rearrangement joins TRBV28 to TRBJ2-7, with D perhaps TRBD2 (6 bases). The CDR3 length is 14 residues. CDR1 and CDR2 (germline): MDHEN, SYDVKM. Trimming shortened V by 3 bases and J by 7 bases, and 16 bases separated the two germline ends.

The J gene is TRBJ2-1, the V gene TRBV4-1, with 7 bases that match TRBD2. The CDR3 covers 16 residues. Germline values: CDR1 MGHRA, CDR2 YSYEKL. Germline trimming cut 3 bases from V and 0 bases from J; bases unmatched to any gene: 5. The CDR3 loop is CASSQGGVSSYNEQFF. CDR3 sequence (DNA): TGCGCCAGCAGCCAGGGAGGGGTGAGCTCCTACAATGAGCAGTTCTTC.

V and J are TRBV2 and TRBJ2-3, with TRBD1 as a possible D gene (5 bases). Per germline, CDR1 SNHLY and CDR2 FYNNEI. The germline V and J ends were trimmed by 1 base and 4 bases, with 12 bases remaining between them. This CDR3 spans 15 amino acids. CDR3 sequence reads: CASSEGAGWSDTQYF. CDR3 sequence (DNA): TGTGCCAGCAGTGAAGGGGCAGGGTGGTCAGATACGCAGTATTTT.

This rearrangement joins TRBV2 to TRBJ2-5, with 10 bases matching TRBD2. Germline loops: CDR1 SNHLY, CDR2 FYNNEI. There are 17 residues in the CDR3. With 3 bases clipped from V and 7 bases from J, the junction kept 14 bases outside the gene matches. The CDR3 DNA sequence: TGTGCCAGCAGTGACCGACAAGCCAAGCGGGGGGGCCGGACCCAGTACTTC. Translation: CASSDRQAKRGGRTQYF.

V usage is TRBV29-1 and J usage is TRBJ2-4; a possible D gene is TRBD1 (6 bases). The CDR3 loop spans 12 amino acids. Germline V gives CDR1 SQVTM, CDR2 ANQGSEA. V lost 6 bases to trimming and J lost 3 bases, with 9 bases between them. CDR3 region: CSVTGYKNIQYF. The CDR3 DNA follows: TGCAGCGTGACAGGTTACAAAAACATTCAGTACTTC.

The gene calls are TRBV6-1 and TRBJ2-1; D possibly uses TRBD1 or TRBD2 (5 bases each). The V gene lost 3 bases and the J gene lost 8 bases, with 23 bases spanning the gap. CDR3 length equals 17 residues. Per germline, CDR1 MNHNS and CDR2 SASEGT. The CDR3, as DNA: TGTGCCAGCAGTGAGAACCCCCTAGCTAGGGGTAAGGATGAGCAGTTCTTC. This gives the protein CASSENPLARGKDEQFF.

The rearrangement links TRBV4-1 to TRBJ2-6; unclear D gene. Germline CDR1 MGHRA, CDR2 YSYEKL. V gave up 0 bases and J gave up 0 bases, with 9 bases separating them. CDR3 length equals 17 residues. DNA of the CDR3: TGCGCCAGCAGCCAAGATCAGACTGTCTCTGGGGCCAACGTCCTGACTTTC. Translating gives CASSQDQTVSGANVLTF.

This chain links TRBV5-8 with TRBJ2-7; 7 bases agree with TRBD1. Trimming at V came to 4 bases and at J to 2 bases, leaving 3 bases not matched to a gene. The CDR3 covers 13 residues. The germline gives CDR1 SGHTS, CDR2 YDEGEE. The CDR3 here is CASSPRGTYEQYV. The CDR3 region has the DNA TGTGCCAGCAGCCCCAGGGGGACCTACGAGCAGTACGTC.

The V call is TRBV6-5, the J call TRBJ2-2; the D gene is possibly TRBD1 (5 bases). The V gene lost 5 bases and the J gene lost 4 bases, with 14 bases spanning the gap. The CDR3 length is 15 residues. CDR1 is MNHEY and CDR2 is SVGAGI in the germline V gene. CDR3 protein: CASSNDMGLTGELFF. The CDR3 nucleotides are TGTGCCAGCAGTAACGACATGGGGCTCACCGGGGAGCTGTTTTTT.

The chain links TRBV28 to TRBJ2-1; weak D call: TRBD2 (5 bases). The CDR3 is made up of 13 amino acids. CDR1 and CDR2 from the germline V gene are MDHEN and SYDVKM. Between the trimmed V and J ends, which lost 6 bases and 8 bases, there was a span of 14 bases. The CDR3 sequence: CASSPVGGDEQFF. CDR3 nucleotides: TGTGCCAGCAGCCCCGTCGGAGGCGATGAGCAGTTCTTC. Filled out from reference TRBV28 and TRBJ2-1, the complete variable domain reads DVKVTQSSRYLVKRTGEKVFLECVQDMDHENMFWYRQDPGLGLRLIYFSYDVKMKEKGDIPEGYSVSREKKERFSLILESASTNQTSMYLCASSPVGGDEQFFGPGTRLTVL.

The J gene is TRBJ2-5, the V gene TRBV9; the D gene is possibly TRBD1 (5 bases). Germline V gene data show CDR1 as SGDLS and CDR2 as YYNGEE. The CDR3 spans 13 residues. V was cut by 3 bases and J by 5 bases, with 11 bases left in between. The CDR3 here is CASSGQGWETQYF. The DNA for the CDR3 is TGTGCCAGCAGCGGTCAGGGCTGGGAGACCCAGTACTTC.

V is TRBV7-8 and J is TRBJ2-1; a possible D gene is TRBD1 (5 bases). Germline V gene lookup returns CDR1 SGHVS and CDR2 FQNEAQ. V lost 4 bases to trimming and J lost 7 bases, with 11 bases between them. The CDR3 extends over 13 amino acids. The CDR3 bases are TGTGCCAGCAGCTCGGCAGGGAATAATGAGCAGTTCTTC. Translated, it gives CASSSAGNNEQFF. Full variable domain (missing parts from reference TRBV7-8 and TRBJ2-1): GAGVSQSPRYKVAKRGQDVALRCDPISGHVSLFWYQQALGQGPEFLTYFQNEAQLDKSGLPSDRFFAERPEGSVSTLKIQRTQQEDSAVYLCASSSAGNNEQFFGPGTRLTVL.

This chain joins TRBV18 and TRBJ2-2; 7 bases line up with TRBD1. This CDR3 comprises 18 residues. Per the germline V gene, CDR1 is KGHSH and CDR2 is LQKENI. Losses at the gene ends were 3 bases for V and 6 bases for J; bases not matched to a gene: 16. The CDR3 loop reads CASSPRTGESIEAGELFF. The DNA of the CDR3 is TGTGCCAGCTCACCCCGGACAGGAGAATCAATAGAGGCCGGGGAGCTGTTTTTT.

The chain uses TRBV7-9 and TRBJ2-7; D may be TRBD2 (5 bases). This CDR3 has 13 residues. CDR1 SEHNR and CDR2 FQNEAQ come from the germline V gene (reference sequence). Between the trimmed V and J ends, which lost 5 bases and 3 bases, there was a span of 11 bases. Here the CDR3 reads CASSPAGYYEQYV. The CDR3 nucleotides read TGTGCCAGCAGCCCGGCGGGCTACTACGAGCAGTACGTC.